This TCR beta chain was captured in a study of blood T cell repertoires in COVID-19 (dated by TCRdb to the early 2020s). Concerning the study at large: Samples from collaborators originated in the United States, Italy and Spain and spanned both the acute and convalescent phases of COVID-19. The prospective study material was composed of cDNA or gDNA derived from T cells, B-cell-depleted T cells, or PBMCs. Deeply sampled blood TCRbeta repertoires from subjects exposed to, actively infected with, or recovered from COVID-19 were included in the dataset. The repertoires were made available in a free public database intended to serve as a resource for research on the immune response to SARS-CoV-2. Samples were obtained from the ongoing ImmuneRACE study (first 160 participants) and from about 1,300 subjects provided by 6 global collaborators. A de-identified subject ID, COVID-19 status, age in years and sex were almost always included in the sample metadata. Where available, HLA class I and class II types were taken from metadata supplied by the sample provider and were not determined by assay-based typing. The paper's findings and limits, for the study overall: The quantity of clinical and demographic metadata differed by source and by participant and was supplied without curation.

In the prospective study, participants were roughly 18 to 89 years old, resided in about two dozen geographic areas of the United States, and were enrolled through a virtual design. Cohort assignment in the prospective study relied on participant-reported clinical history from a screening survey and a study questionnaire. Each participant in the prospective study had whole blood, serum and a nasopharyngeal or oropharyngeal swab collected by mobile phlebotomists. Over a roughly 2-month period, participants in the prospective study had the option of providing additional blood draws and questionnaires. Blood samples from the prospective study were shipped frozen or at room temperature prior to DNA extraction. Reading the germline V gene (reference sequence) gives CDR1 SEHNR and CDR2 FQNEAQ. V is cut back by 5 bases and J by 0 bases, with 12 bases in the junction unmatched. From its cysteine to its phenylalanine, the CDR3 spans 19 amino acids. Only the CDR3 portion is preserved as DNA: 57 bases, with reading frame beginning at the first base.

TCRbeta CDR3 regions were amplified from genomic DNA by means of the immunoSEQ Assay, a bias-controlled multiplex PCR. The source study handled its data this way. The number of nucleated cells in each sample was estimated from the amplification of reference gene primers within the assay. Sequence reads were collapsed and filtered to measure the absolute abundance of every unique TCRbeta CDR3 rearrangement. Productive Simpson clonality was computed per sample as the square root of Simpson's diversity index over productive rearrangements. TCRdb stores this immuneACCESS table with in-frame sequences only. Part of the clones is absent; in the studies checked, under half of the shortfall reflects unresolved V genes, and no reason is known for the rest. V and J calls and clone size are as listed in that table; D and trimming were resolved from the DNA. For this sample the table gives about 220,000 clones, of which about 91% were detected only once. The ten largest make up roughly 2.5% of the sample.

A word on this clone: No cognate antigen has been identified for it. The input lacks base qualities; no much larger clone sits a single base away.

The sequence came from a woman between 35 and 50 years old with acute COVID-19. Specimen: PBMCs or T cells enriched from blood (not recorded which). This chain is built from TRBV7-9 and TRBJ1-3, with 11 junctional bases fitting TRBD1. CDR3 loop: CASSKPGQGVPFSGNTIYF. The DNA is TGTGCCAGCAGCAAACCGGGACAGGGGGTACCTTTCTCTGGAAACACCATATATTTT.